The 15 T cell receptor beta chains below were found in one sample sequenced in a study of cytomegalovirus exposure and HLA in healthy donors. The study ran its PCR with 60 Vbeta and 13 Jbeta primers. The table came from immunoSEQ multiplex PCR; TCRdb's copy has only in-frame clones and leaves some out. The repertoire consists of 150,000 to 200,000 clones, with 85% occurring once and the leading ten covering 1%. Sequencing used PBMCs. These receptors were taken from a boy between 2 and 10 years old in good health and CMV-seronegative.

This clone came up once. This chain joins TRBV28 and TRBJ2-4; 9 nucleotides match TRBD1. The CDR3 runs to 17 residues. Germline loops: CDR1 MDHEN, CDR2 SYDVKM. The ends lost 5 bases at V and 3 bases at J; junction bases unmatched: 11. CDR3 DNA sequence: TGTGCCAGCAGTCCACCTGGGACAGGGCGATTCAAAAACATTCAGTACTTC. Translation gives CASSPPGTGRFKNIQYF.

This clone was seen many times. The genes are TRBV27 and TRBJ1-1; 9 nucleotides match TRBD1. The CDR3 sequence is 15 residues long. V trimming: 9 bases; J trimming: 1 base; junction bases outside the gene matches: 9. Germline-derived CDR1 and CDR2 are MNHEY and SMNVEV (reference sequence). The CDR3 coding sequence is TGTGCCAGAAGGACAGGGGAGATGGAGAACACTGAAGCTTTCTTT. It codes for CARRTGEMENTEAFF.

This clone was recorded once. Germline is not matched at one junction end, which may reflect a read error. The sample carries other DNA sequences with the same CDR3. The chain employs TRBV5-1 and TRBJ1-2; no reliable D call. The CDR3 is made up of 13 amino acids. Germline V CDR1 and CDR2: SGHRS, YFSETQ. The CDR3 nucleotides read TGCGCCAGCAGCTTGGATAGCAACTATGGTTACACCTTC. The encoded protein is CASSLDSNYGYTF.

This clone was picked up a small number of times. The chain uses TRBV28 and TRBJ2-2, with unresolved D. The germline V and J ends were trimmed by 7 bases and 6 bases, with 15 bases remaining between them. CDR3 size: 14 residues. Germline V gene lookup returns CDR1 MDHEN and CDR2 SYDVKM. The CDR3 spells CASIRRAVPGELFF. DNA for the CDR3: TGTGCCAGCATTCGCCGCGCGGTACCCGGGGAGCTGTTTTTT.

In the case of this clone: In the same sample, other DNA sequences code for this CDR3. The chain employs TRBV28 and TRBJ1-1, with 8 bases that match TRBD1. The CDR3 consists of 15 residues. The V gene's germline CDR1 is MDHEN and CDR2 SYDVKM. The J segment lost 4 bases and the V segment lost 2 bases, leaving 6 bases of the junction unmatched. The CDR3 reads CASSLTGQGGTEAFF. The DNA for the CDR3 is TGTGCCAGCAGTTTAACCGGACAGGGAGGCACTGAAGCTTTCTTT.

The CDR3 reads CASSGLAGGEDTQYF. The CDR3 DNA is TGTGCCAGCAGTGGCCTAGCGGGAGGTGAAGATACGCAGTATTTT. V is TRBV11-2 and J is TRBJ2-3, with 11 bases aligning to TRBD2. Germline-derived CDR1 and CDR2 are SGHAT and FQNNGV. This CDR3 contains 15 residues. V gave up 6 bases and J gave up 5 bases; unmatched junction bases: 7.

This rearrangement joins TRBV29-1 to TRBJ1-1, with D possibly matching TRBD1 (6 bases). Germline loops: CDR1 SQVTM, CDR2 ANQGSEA. With 4 bases removed from V and 1 base from J, the gap between germline ends came to 13 bases. The CDR3 is 14 residues long. This CDR3 reads CSVALQGRNTEAFF. Written as DNA, the CDR3 is TGCAGCGTTGCCCTACAGGGTAGGAACACTGAAGCTTTCTTT.

The V call is TRBV9, the J call TRBJ2-1; 12 bases line up with TRBD2. V lost 2 bases to trimming and J lost 8 bases; unmatched junction nucleotides: 8. CDR3 size: 16 residues. Germline lookup yields CDR1 SGDLS and CDR2 YYNGEE. The CDR3 loop is CASSVSALAGGDEQFF. CDR3 nucleotide sequence: TGTGCCAGCAGCGTTTCCGCGCTAGCGGGAGGGGATGAGCAGTTCTTC.

The V and J genes are TRBV19 and TRBJ1-4, with 10 bases that match TRBD1. V shed 7 bases and J 7 bases; nucleotides not matched to a gene: 3. CDR3 size: 13 residues. Germline CDR1 reads LNHDA; CDR2 reads SQIVND (reference sequence). CDR3 region: CASTRTGGEKLFF. In DNA form, the CDR3 reads TGTGCCAGTACCCGGACAGGGGGTGAAAAACTGTTTTTT.

About this clone itself: The junction and the germline gene differ at one end; a read error may be behind it. In the same sample, other DNA sequences code for this CDR3. The chain carries TRBV4-1 and TRBJ1-5, with 7 nucleotides matching TRBD1. This CDR3 region has 16 residues. The germline V gene has CDR1 MGHRA and CDR2 YSYEKL. CDR3 sequence reads: CASSHTGARGNQPQHF. DNA of the CDR3: TGCGCCAGCAGCCACACAGGGGCAAGGGGCAATCAGCCCCAACATTTT.

The rearrangement uses TRBV6-1 and TRBJ1-5, with D uncertain. Germline CDR1 is MNHNS and CDR2 is SASEGT. The CDR3 consists of 15 residues. Between the trimmed V and J ends, which lost 1 base and 3 bases, there was a span of 10 bases. The CDR3 loop is CASSEVWADNQPQHF. The CDR3, as DNA: TGTGCCAGCAGTGAAGTGTGGGCAGACAATCAGCCCCAGCATTTT.

This clone was counted a single time. This chain uses TRBV7-9 with TRBJ2-3; TRBD2 is a possible D gene (7 bases). The CDR3 sequence is 14 residues long. Between the trimmed V and J ends, which lost 11 bases and 0 bases, there was a span of 15 bases. Germline V lookup: CDR1 SEHNR, CDR2 FQNEAQ (reference sequence). CDR3 in amino acids: CAGGAGSSTDTQYF. CDR3 coding DNA: TGTGCCGGGGGGGCAGGGTCGAGCACAGATACGCAGTATTTT.

This chain links TRBV14 with TRBJ2-1, with 7 bases identical to TRBD2. The V gene's germline CDR1 is SGHDN and CDR2 FVKESK. The V and J ends lost 4 bases and 7 bases, in that order; junction bases with no gene match: 7. The CDR3 has 14 residues. This chain's CDR3 is CASSPTTSKNEQFF. Here the CDR3 DNA reads TGTGCCAGCAGCCCCACGACTAGCAAGAATGAGCAGTTCTTC.

This chain uses TRBV15 with TRBJ1-1, with 8 positions matching TRBD1. The CDR3 length is 18 residues. Germline V gives CDR1 LNHNV, CDR2 YYDKDF (reference sequence). V trimming: 0 bases; J trimming: 1 base; junction bases outside the gene matches: 10. DNA of the CDR3: TGTGCCACCAGCAGAGAACTGCCTAGGGACAGGAGGAACACTGAAGCTTTCTTT. Protein product: CATSRELPRDRRNTEAFF.

The chain combines TRBV19 with TRBJ2-1; D may be TRBD2 (6 bases). This CDR3 comprises 20 residues. Trimming took 0 bases from V and 0 from J, leaving 21 bases between them. Germline assignment: CDR1 LNHDA and CDR2 SQIVND (reference sequence). CDR3 sequence: CASSIDWGSLPGVSYNEQFF. In DNA form, the CDR3 reads TGTGCCAGTAGTATAGATTGGGGCTCTTTGCCGGGGGTCTCCTACAATGAGCAGTTCTTC.